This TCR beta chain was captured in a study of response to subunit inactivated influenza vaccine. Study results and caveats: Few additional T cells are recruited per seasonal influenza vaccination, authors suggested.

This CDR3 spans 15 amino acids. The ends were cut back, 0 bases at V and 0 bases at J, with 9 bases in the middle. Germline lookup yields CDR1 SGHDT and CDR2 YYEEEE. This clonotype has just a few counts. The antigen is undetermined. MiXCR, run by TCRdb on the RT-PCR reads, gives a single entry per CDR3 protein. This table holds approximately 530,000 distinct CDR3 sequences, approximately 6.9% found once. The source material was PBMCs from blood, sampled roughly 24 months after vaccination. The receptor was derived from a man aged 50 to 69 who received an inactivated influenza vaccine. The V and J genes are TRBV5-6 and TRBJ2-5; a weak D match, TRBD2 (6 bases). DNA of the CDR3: TGTGCCAGCAGCTTGGTAAGGGACTACCAAGAGACCCAGTACTTC. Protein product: CASSLVRDYQETQYF.